The next 3 T cell receptor beta chains were all read from a single sample in a study of T cell responses to AZD1222 COVID-19 vaccine (dated by TCRdb to the early 2020s). The meaning of the sample's time point label: baseline before first vaccination. Libraries were prepared through the immunoSEQ multiplex PCR assay. This is the immuneACCESS table as TCRdb keeps it, with only in-frame sequences that have V and J called. A part of the clones is gone; compared with another copy, unresolved V genes explain less than half, and the rest is unexplained. The sample has approximately 110,000 clones on record, roughly 86% of them singletons. Approximately 4.8% of the sample is in the top ten clones. Sample: peripheral blood, taken on day 0 of AZD1222 vaccination. These receptors originate from an adult in good health.

The chain couples TRBV7-8 to TRBJ1-4; D gene ambiguous. Between the trimmed V and J ends, which lost 3 bases and 4 bases, there was a span of 6 bases. Looked up from germline, CDR1 is SGHVS and CDR2 is FQNEAQ. The CDR3 is 13 residues long. CDR3 sequence (DNA): TGTGCCAGCAGCTTGGTTGGTAATGAAAAACTGTTTTTT. Amino acids: CASSLVGNEKLFF.

This chain links TRBV5-1 with TRBJ2-7; 8 bases align to TRBD1. The germline V gene encodes CDR1 SGHRS and CDR2 YFSETQ. CDR3 size: 15 residues. V shed 0 bases, J shed 3 bases, and the junction held 5 bases outside the gene matches. Here the CDR3 DNA reads TGCGCCAGCAGCTTGGTTCCGGACAGGGACTACGAGCAGTACTTC. Translation: CASSLVPDRDYEQYF.

This clone is a singleton in its sample. The chain couples TRBV5-1 to TRBJ1-4, with D possibly matching TRBD1 (6 bases). The CDR3 runs 14 residues. The germline gives CDR1 SGHRS, CDR2 YFSETQ. Trimming left V 4 bases short and J 5 bases short, with 12 bases between. The CDR3 region has the DNA TGCGCCAGCAGCCCGGACAGCACGAATGAAAAACTGTTTTTT. It specifies CASSPDSTNEKLFF.